The sequence of this T cell receptor beta chain was determined in a study of T cell responses to AZD1222 COVID-19 vaccine. Germline assignment: CDR1 SGHDT and CDR2 YYEEEE. The CDR3 is 11 residues long. Assay: immunoSEQ multiplex PCR; the TCRdb copy retains only in-frame clones and omits some. The profile shows 150,000 to 200,000 clones, about 88% of them singletons. As for this clone: Its antigen is as yet unknown. Relative to the germline gene, one junction end is altered; a read error may explain this.

Notes on the study in general: Targeting of unmutated variant regions was reportedly seen in nearly half of spike-specific TCRs. Repertoires were sampled only after the peak T cell response. White British people made up most donors, females outnumbered males, and clonal diversity was possibly underestimated. Among AZD1222 vaccinees, only five or six were seropositive at baseline.

The chain couples TRBV5-6 to TRBJ1-2; D remains unclear. The clonotype comes from an adult in good health. This sample comprised peripheral blood, obtained on day 0 of AZD1222 vaccination. The CDR3 here is CASSLSTAWDF. CDR3 in DNA: TGTGCCAGCAGCTTGAGTACAGCCTGGGACTTC.